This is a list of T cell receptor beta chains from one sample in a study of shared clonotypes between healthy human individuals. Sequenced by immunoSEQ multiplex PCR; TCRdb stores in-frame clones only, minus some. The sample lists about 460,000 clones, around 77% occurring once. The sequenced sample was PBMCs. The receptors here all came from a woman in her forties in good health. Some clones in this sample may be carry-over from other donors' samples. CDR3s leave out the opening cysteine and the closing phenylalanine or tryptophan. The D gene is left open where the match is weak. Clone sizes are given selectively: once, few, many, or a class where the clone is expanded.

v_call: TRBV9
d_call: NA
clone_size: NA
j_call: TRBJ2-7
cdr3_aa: ASSPTGQGAWFSGNLNEQY

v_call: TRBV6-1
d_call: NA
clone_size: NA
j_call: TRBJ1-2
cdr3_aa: ASSEYNRAYGYT

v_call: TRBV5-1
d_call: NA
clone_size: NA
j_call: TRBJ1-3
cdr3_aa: ASSLDGFSGNTIY

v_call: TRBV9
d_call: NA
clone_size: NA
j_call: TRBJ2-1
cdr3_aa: ASSSSGAYNEQF

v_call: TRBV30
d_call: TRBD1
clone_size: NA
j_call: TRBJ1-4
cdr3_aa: AWSGANTGELF

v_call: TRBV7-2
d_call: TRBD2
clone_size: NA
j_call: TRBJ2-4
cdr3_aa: ASSNQAGGPTNIQY

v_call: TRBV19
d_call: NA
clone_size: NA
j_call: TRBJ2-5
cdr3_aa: ASSIDISVETQY

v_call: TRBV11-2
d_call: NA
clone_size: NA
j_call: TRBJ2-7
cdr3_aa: ASSLDRSYEQY

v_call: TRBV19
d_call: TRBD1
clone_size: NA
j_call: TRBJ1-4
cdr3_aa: ASSADRANRGGLL

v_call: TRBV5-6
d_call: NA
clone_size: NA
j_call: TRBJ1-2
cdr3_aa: ASSPLSGYGYT

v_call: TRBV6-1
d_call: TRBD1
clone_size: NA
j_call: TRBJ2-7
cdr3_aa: ASSEAAGQGAYEQY

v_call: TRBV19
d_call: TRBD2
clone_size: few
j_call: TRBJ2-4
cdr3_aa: ASSLPGLAGGGDIQY

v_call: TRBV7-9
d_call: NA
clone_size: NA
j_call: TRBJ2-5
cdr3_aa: ASSYAGSETQY

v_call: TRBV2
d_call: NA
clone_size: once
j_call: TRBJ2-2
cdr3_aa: ASTLERNGELF

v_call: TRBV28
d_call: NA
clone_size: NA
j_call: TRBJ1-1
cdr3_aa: ASMGPNTEAF

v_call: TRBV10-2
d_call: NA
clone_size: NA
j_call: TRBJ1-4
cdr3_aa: ASKEDATNEKLF

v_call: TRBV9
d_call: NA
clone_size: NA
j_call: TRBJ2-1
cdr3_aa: ASSVTTAYNEQF

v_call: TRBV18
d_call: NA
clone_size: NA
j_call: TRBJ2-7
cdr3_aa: ASSPQGNEQY

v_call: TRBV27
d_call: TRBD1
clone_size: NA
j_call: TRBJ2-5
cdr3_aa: ASSSIDLGQGAGETQY

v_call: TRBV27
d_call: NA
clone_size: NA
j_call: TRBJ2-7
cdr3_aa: ASSLQTRGEQY

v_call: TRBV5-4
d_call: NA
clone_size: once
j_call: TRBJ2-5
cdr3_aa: ASSLRTNYQETQY

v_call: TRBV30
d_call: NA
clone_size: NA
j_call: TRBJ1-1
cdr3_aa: AWSSLGVYTEAF

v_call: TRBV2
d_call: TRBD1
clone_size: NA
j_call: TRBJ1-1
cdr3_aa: ASMGTGLNTEAF

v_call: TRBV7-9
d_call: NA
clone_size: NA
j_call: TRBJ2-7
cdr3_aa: ASSFTYEQY

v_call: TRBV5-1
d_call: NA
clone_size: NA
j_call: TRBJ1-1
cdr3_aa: ASSPGRLRNTEAF

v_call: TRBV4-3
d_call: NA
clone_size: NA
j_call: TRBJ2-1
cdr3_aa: ASSPFSSYNEQF

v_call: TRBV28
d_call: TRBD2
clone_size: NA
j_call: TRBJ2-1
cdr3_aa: ASSVTSGAYNEQF